This is a list of T cell receptor beta chains from one sample in a study of PD-1 blockade in classical Hodgkin lymphoma. TCRdb keeps only in-frame clones here, not all; method: immunoSEQ multiplex PCR. Of 11,000 or so clones detected, approximately 84% appear once; the ten largest clones hold about two fifths. Sequenced here: CD8+ T cells from blood, sampled at baseline. The origin of the receptors is a human donor with classical Hodgkin lymphoma. CDR3s include the opening cysteine and the closing phenylalanine or tryptophan. Rows give clone size only sometimes, using once, few, many, or a class for an expanded clone.

J gene: TRBJ2-7
V gene: TRBV6-1
clone size: NA
CDR3 protein: CASSEEGFYEQYF

J gene: TRBJ2-7
V gene: TRBV2
clone size: NA
CDR3 protein: CASSEVDSYEQYF

J gene: TRBJ1-2
V gene: TRBV7-9
clone size: NA
CDR3 protein: CASSSYSRTALKGYGYTF

J gene: TRBJ2-7
V gene: TRBV19
clone size: NA
CDR3 protein: CASSPGTAYEQYF

J gene: TRBJ2-1
V gene: TRBV15
clone size: NA
CDR3 protein: CATSSINEQFF

J gene: TRBJ2-1
V gene: TRBV6-1
clone size: NA
CDR3 protein: CASILAGARSSEQFF

J gene: TRBJ1-4
V gene: TRBV7-7
clone size: NA
CDR3 protein: CASSQGRGQNEKLFF

J gene: TRBJ1-1
V gene: TRBV10-2
clone size: NA
CDR3 protein: CASSVGEVTEAFF

J gene: TRBJ2-7
V gene: TRBV14
clone size: NA
CDR3 protein: CASSLGTYEQYF

J gene: TRBJ2-3
V gene: TRBV4-1
clone size: NA
CDR3 protein: CASSQVFFGQSTDTQYF

J gene: TRBJ2-7
V gene: TRBV6-5
clone size: NA
CDR3 protein: CASSPASSSYEQYF

J gene: TRBJ1-1
V gene: TRBV14
clone size: NA
CDR3 protein: CATSGGPGGSLGTEAFF

J gene: TRBJ1-1
V gene: TRBV6-5
clone size: NA
CDR3 protein: CASSYGTAYTEAFF

J gene: TRBJ2-1
V gene: TRBV4-3
clone size: NA
CDR3 protein: CASSPGLAVTYNEQFF

J gene: TRBJ2-1
V gene: TRBV19
clone size: NA
CDR3 protein: CASSIAGGPYNEQFF

J gene: TRBJ2-7
V gene: TRBV27
clone size: once
CDR3 protein: CARGQSFFYEQYF

J gene: TRBJ1-1
V gene: TRBV4-3
clone size: NA
CDR3 protein: CASSQESSGVTEAFF

J gene: TRBJ2-3
V gene: TRBV4-1
clone size: NA
CDR3 protein: CASSQVSTDTQYF

J gene: TRBJ1-5
V gene: TRBV6-5
clone size: NA
CDR3 protein: CASSPGQGVQPQHF

J gene: TRBJ1-2
V gene: TRBV28
clone size: NA
CDR3 protein: CASALPGTVANYGYTF

J gene: TRBJ2-7
V gene: TRBV7-2
clone size: NA
CDR3 protein: CASSATSGSQGEQYF

J gene: TRBJ1-1
V gene: TRBV11-2
clone size: NA
CDR3 protein: CASSTGGNTEAFF

J gene: TRBJ2-7
V gene: TRBV4-2
clone size: NA
CDR3 protein: CASSQDKLAGGEQYF

J gene: TRBJ2-1
V gene: TRBV19
clone size: NA
CDR3 protein: CASSFPGLAGAHEQFF

J gene: TRBJ2-7
V gene: TRBV6-5
clone size: NA
CDR3 protein: CASQAGVHEQYF

J gene: TRBJ1-1
V gene: TRBV5-6
clone size: NA
CDR3 protein: CASSWRGGGTEAFF

J gene: TRBJ1-2
V gene: TRBV2
clone size: NA
CDR3 protein: CASTAGLDYGYTF

J gene: TRBJ2-7
V gene: TRBV9
clone size: NA
CDR3 protein: CASSIFRGGEQYF

J gene: TRBJ1-1
V gene: TRBV19
clone size: once
CDR3 protein: CASLRAGEAFF

J gene: TRBJ1-4
V gene: TRBV9
clone size: NA
CDR3 protein: CASSEAAFNEKLFF

J gene: TRBJ2-7
V gene: TRBV5-4
clone size: NA
CDR3 protein: CASSPPGGAGEQYF

J gene: TRBJ2-7
V gene: TRBV5-8
clone size: NA
CDR3 protein: CASSFRDSLAPEQYF

J gene: TRBJ2-5
V gene: TRBV7-2
clone size: NA
CDR3 protein: CASSLLSGQETQYF

J gene: TRBJ2-7
V gene: TRBV2
clone size: few
CDR3 protein: CASKDRNYEQYF

J gene: TRBJ2-7
V gene: TRBV12-2
clone size: NA
CDR3 protein: CASRSDRVKYEQYF

J gene: TRBJ2-7
V gene: TRBV7-2
clone size: NA
CDR3 protein: CASSPFGEGLYEQYF

J gene: TRBJ2-7
V gene: TRBV30
clone size: NA
CDR3 protein: CASRDRGRYEQYF

J gene: TRBJ1-2
V gene: TRBV27
clone size: NA
CDR3 protein: CATKGPNYGYTF

J gene: TRBJ2-1
V gene: TRBV6-1
clone size: NA
CDR3 protein: CASSWLSGMDEQFF

J gene: TRBJ2-7
V gene: TRBV11-2
clone size: NA
CDR3 protein: CASSLELAGDSYEQYF

J gene: TRBJ2-1
V gene: TRBV28
clone size: NA
CDR3 protein: CASSLQRHQGDEQFF

J gene: TRBJ2-4
V gene: TRBV29-1
clone size: medium-sized
CDR3 protein: CSVENPGVNKNIQYF

J gene: TRBJ2-7
V gene: TRBV27
clone size: NA
CDR3 protein: CASSLSAGVPYEQYF

J gene: TRBJ2-7
V gene: TRBV5-5
clone size: NA
CDR3 protein: CASSVGQGGYEQYF

J gene: TRBJ1-1
V gene: TRBV5-1
clone size: NA
CDR3 protein: CASSLSGMNTEAFF

J gene: TRBJ1-1
V gene: TRBV19
clone size: NA
CDR3 protein: CASSIADGPSEAFF

J gene: TRBJ1-1
V gene: TRBV13
clone size: NA
CDR3 protein: CASSLEHLRGTHQNTEAFF

J gene: TRBJ1-1
V gene: TRBV19
clone size: NA
CDR3 protein: CASSETGTGESFF